This entry lists 3 T cell receptor beta chains sequenced from one sample in a study of blood T cell repertoires in COVID-19. Repertoires were generated with immunoSEQ multiplex PCR, while TCRdb's copy carries only in-frame clones and drops some. The data hold approximately 230,000 clones, with about 90% observed a single time. Material for sequencing was peripheral blood. The origin of the receptors is an elderly man with acute or convalescent COVID-19.

V usage is TRBV15 and J usage is TRBJ2-1; TRBD1 agrees at 8 bases. J gave up 7 bases and V 2 bases, and 10 bases lay outside the gene matches. Germline V CDR1 and CDR2: LNHNV, YYDKDF (reference sequence). The CDR3 spans 16 residues. CDR3 coding DNA: TGTGCCACCAGCAGACGGACAGGGTTCTGGGGGAATGAGCAGTTCTTC. This gives the protein CATSRRTGFWGNEQFF.

This sequence joins TRBV5-6 and TRBJ2-1; D may be TRBD2 (5 bases). Germline lookup yields CDR1 SGHDT and CDR2 YYEEEE. V gave up 4 bases and J gave up 0 bases, with 11 bases separating them. The CDR3 has 15 residues. The CDR3 is CASSRDAASYNEQFF. CDR3 bases: TGTGCCAGCAGCCGGGATGCCGCCTCCTACAATGAGCAGTTCTTC. Full variable domain (rest looked up from reference TRBV5-6 and TRBJ2-1): DAGVTQSPTHLIKTRGQQVTLRCSPKSGHDTVSWYQQALGQGPQFIFQYYEEEERQRGNFPDRFSGHQFPNYSSELNVNALLLGDSALYLCASSRDAASYNEQFFGPGTRLTVL.

This clone was recorded once. The chain joins TRBV27 to TRBJ2-7; 12 bases align to TRBD2. The CDR3 consists of 15 residues. J was trimmed by 1 base and V by 7 bases; bases with no gene match: 5. Looked up from germline, CDR1 is MNHEY and CDR2 is SMNVEV (reference sequence). CDR3 nucleotides: TGTGCCAGCATTAAGACTAGCGGGGGTTCCTACGAGCAGTACTTC. This codes for CASIKTSGGSYEQYF.